These 18 T cell receptor beta chains share one sample of origin, sequenced in a study of vaccination effects on CD4 cells after COVID-19. Sequencing in the ViraFEST assay came after antigen-specific CD4+ T cells had been expanded with viral peptide pools, which were used to stimulate PBMC. Culture lasted 10 days before CD4+ T cell isolation. Two doses of BNT162b2 or mRNA-1273 vaccine were administered to participants. Their cognate antigens are unknown. Clones were sequenced by immunoSEQ multiplex PCR, and TCRdb holds only the in-frame ones, with some missing. Found here are roughly 34,000 clones, roughly 86% of them singletons; the top ten hold roughly 1.6%. Sequenced material: CD4+ T cells from PBMCs cultured with HCoV-NL63 spike peptides, taken after COVID-19 vaccination. The receptors stem from a human donor who received a COVID-19 vaccine. Some clones in this sample may be carry-over from other donors' samples.

This chain links TRBV5-4 with TRBJ1-1, with D hard to call. The V gene lost 1 base and the J gene lost 3 bases, with 10 bases spanning the gap. The CDR3 is 14 residues long. Germline V lookup: CDR1 SGHNT, CDR2 YYREEE (reference sequence). The chain's CDR3 is CASSLSGIDTEAFF. The CDR3 DNA is TGTGCCAGCAGCTTGTCTGGGATTGACACTGAAGCTTTCTTT.

The chain carries TRBV18 and TRBJ1-5; possible D gene TRBD1, 6 bases. The CDR3 consists of 13 residues. V lost 5 bases and J lost 5, with 10 bases in between. The germline CDR1 and CDR2 sequences are KGHSH and LQKENI. CDR3 DNA sequence: TGTGCCAGCTCAGCTACAGGGTATCAGCCCCAGCATTTT. Translating it yields CASSATGYQPQHF.

This clone has more than one count but fewer than ten. The chain combines TRBV5-1 with TRBJ2-7; the D gene is possibly TRBD1 (7 bases). This CDR3 contains 15 residues. Trimming took off 1 base at V and 6 bases at J, with 17 bases between the two ends. Germline loops: CDR1 SGHRS, CDR2 YFSETQ. The DNA for the CDR3 is TGCGCCAGCAGCTTGCGCTCAGGGGGGAATGCCGAGCAGTACGTC. Translating it yields CASSLRSGGNAEQYV.

V and J are TRBV5-1 and TRBJ2-4, with TRBD1 as a possible D gene (5 bases). V lost 4 bases, J lost 9 bases, and 17 bases lay in between. CDR3 length: 14 amino acids. Germline CDR1 reads SGHRS; CDR2 reads YFSETQ. DNA for the CDR3: TGCGCCAGCAGCATACAGGAGCAGCCCGTCATTCAGTACTTC. Its protein product is CASSIQEQPVIQYF.

The rearrangement joins TRBV24-1 to TRBJ2-3, with 8 bases lining up with TRBD2. The CDR3 totals 15 residues. Per germline, CDR1 KGHDR and CDR2 SFDVKD. V was pared by 3 bases and J by 4 bases, with 5 bases of the junction left unmatched. The DNA for the CDR3 is TGTGCCACCAGTGATAGGACGGGGGGGCCAGATACGCAGTATTTT. Translation gives CATSDRTGGPDTQYF.

The sample holds a few counts of this clone. J is TRBJ2-6 and V is TRBV2; D uncertain. CDR3 length: 15 amino acids. CDR1 and CDR2 (germline): SNHLY, FYNNEI. V was clipped by 3 bases and J by 4 bases, with 10 bases between them. CDR3 residues: CASSERNTGANVLTF. The CDR3 DNA sequence: TGTGCCAGCAGTGAGCGTAATACAGGGGCCAACGTCCTGACTTTC.

This clone appeared a single time. CDR3 in DNA: TGCGCCAGCAGCCGGGACACCCCGAACACTGAAGCTTTCTTT. Translating it yields CASSRDTPNTEAFF. V and J are TRBV5-1 and TRBJ1-1; D perhaps matches TRBD1 (6 bases). The CDR3 length is 14 residues. CDR1 and CDR2 (germline): SGHRS, YFSETQ. Trimming removed 4 bases from V and 1 base from J, with 11 bases in between.

The chain recombines TRBV5-1 with TRBJ2-4, with 9 bases identical to TRBD2. Germline trimming cut 4 bases from V and 5 bases from J; bases unmatched to any gene: 28. The germline V gene has CDR1 SGHRS and CDR2 YFSETQ. This CDR3 is built from 22 residues. The CDR3 loop is CASSRQPGVGSSSGGFQNIQYF. Written as DNA, the CDR3 is TGCGCCAGCAGCCGCCAGCCAGGGGTAGGAAGCAGTAGCGGGGGTTTCCAAAACATTCAGTACTTC.

CDR3 sequence: CASSLDRGTNEQFF. CDR3 nucleotides: TGCGCCAGCAGCTTGGACCGGGGGACAAATGAGCAGTTCTTC. The rearrangement links TRBV5-1 to TRBJ2-1; either TRBD1 or TRBD2 may fit D (6 bases each). CDR3 size: 14 residues. Looked up from germline, CDR1 is SGHRS and CDR2 is YFSETQ. The V end was cut by 0 bases, the J end by 7 bases, with 11 bases between.

In its sample, this clone was seen once. This rearrangement joins TRBV21-1 to TRBJ2-5; whether TRBD2, the table's D call, matches the DNA was not checked. TRBV21-1 is marked as a pseudogene. The CDR3 sequence is 17 residues long. The CDR3 sequence: CASSKKRGSGVGETQYF. The DNA of the CDR3 is TGTGCCAGCAGCAAAAAGAGGGGGAGCGGGGTTGGGGAGACCCAGTACTTC.

This clone was found once. The rearrangement joins TRBV6-5 to TRBJ1-2; D not resolved. Per the germline V gene, CDR1 is MNHEY and CDR2 is SVGAGI. The CDR3 runs to 13 residues. Trimming pared 5 bases from V and 2 bases from J, leaving 9 bases between. CDR3 amino acids: CASSQLTNYGYTF. The CDR3 coding sequence is TGTGCCAGCAGTCAGTTGACGAACTATGGCTACACCTTC.

The rearrangement joins TRBV5-1 to TRBJ2-2; TRBD1 might be the D (6 bases). V gave up 1 base and J gave up 1 base, with 8 bases separating them. CDR1 SGHRS and CDR2 YFSETQ come from the germline V gene. The CDR3 totals 15 residues. The CDR3 DNA sequence: TGCGCCAGCAGCTTGCCGACAGGGAACACCGGGGAGCTGTTTTTT. Translated, it gives CASSLPTGNTGELFF.

The J gene is TRBJ1-6, the V gene TRBV19; TRBD1 is a possible D gene (5 bases). Germline V gives CDR1 LNHDA, CDR2 SQIVND (reference sequence). The CDR3 runs to 16 residues. V was shortened by 4 bases and J by 7 bases, with 17 bases between the two germline ends. The CDR3 sequence is CASSNKPGRSNSPLHF. The CDR3 DNA sequence: TGTGCCAGTAGTAATAAGCCGGGACGGAGCAATTCACCCCTCCACTTT.

CDR3 sequence reads: CASYRGLNTEAFF. CDR3 sequence (DNA): TGTGCCAGTTACAGGGGCCTGAACACTGAAGCTTTCTTT. This chain connects TRBV12-3 or TRBV12-4 to TRBJ1-1; 7 bases are a match to TRBD1. Unmatched junction bases numbered 4, after V lost 9 bases and J lost 0 bases. The CDR3 covers 13 residues.

The genes are TRBV2 and TRBJ2-7; TRBD1 aligns across 7 bases. This CDR3 spans 13 amino acids. The J segment lost 3 bases and the V segment lost 5 bases, leaving 4 bases of the junction unmatched. The V gene's germline CDR1 is SNHLY and CDR2 FYNNEI. CDR3 in amino acids: CASSNRGDYEQYV. Here the CDR3 DNA reads TGTGCCAGCAGTAACAGGGGAGACTACGAGCAGTACGTC.

This rearrangement joins TRBV3-1 (or the pseudogene TRBV3-2) to TRBJ1-5; 12 bases match TRBD1. The CDR3 consists of 18 residues. V gave up 2 bases and J gave up 6 bases; unmatched junction bases: 11. Looked up from germline, CDR1 is LGHDT and CDR2 is YNNKEL (reference sequence). CDR3 in DNA: TGTGCCAGCAGCCAAACCGGGACAGGGGGCTGGAGTAGTCAGCCCCAGCATTTT. It translates to CASSQTGTGGWSSQPQHF.

This clone occurred once. The rearrangement joins TRBV11-1 to TRBJ1-1; D remains unclear. The CDR3 length is 13 residues. The V end was cut by 2 bases, the J end by 0 bases, with 4 bases between. The germline V gene encodes CDR1 SGHAT and CDR2 FQDESV (reference sequence). CDR3 sequence (DNA): TGTGCCAGCAGCTTACAGGTGAACACTGAAGCTTTCTTT. Protein: CASSLQVNTEAFF.

The V gene is TRBV5-6, the J gene TRBJ1-5; weak D call: TRBD1 (6 bases). Trimming took off 2 bases at V and 0 bases at J, with 12 bases between the two ends. The germline CDR1 and CDR2 sequences are SGHDT and YYEEEE. The CDR3 is 16 amino acids. The CDR3 loop reads CASSFRTDASNQPQHF. The DNA for the CDR3 is TGTGCCAGCAGCTTTAGGACAGACGCTAGCAATCAGCCCCAGCATTTT. Complete variable domain (other parts from reference TRBV5-6 and TRBJ1-5): DAGVTQSPTHLIKTRGQQVTLRCSPKSGHDTVSWYQQALGQGPQFIFQYYEEEERQRGNFPDRFSGHQFPNYSSELNVNALLLGDSALYLCASSFRTDASNQPQHFGDGTRLSIL.